This T cell receptor beta chain was sequenced in a study of blood T cell repertoires in COVID-19. This clone was seen just once. Per the germline V gene, CDR1 is SGHTA and CDR2 is FQGNSA. Trimming left V 5 bases short and J 8 bases short, with 15 bases between. The CDR3 has 13 amino acids. Produced via immunoSEQ multiplex PCR; TCRdb's table is partial and in-frame only. Altogether more than 350,000 clones are present, 87% being singletons, with the ten largest covering less than 11%. The sample comprised peripheral blood. The clonotype originates from a woman in her twenties or thirties with COVID-19, enrolled during active disease. The rearrangement joins TRBV7-2 to TRBJ1-2, with D tentatively TRBD1 (5 bases). This chain's CDR3 is CASSHLGPEGYTF. The CDR3 bases are TGTGCCAGCAGCCACCTGGGGCCGGAGGGCTACACCTTC. The full variable domain, in which reference TRBV7-2 and TRBJ1-2 provide the parts outside the CDR3, is GAGVSQSPSNKVTEKGKDVELRCDPISGHTALYWYRQSLGQGLEFLIYFQGNSAPDKSGLPSDRFSAERTGGSVSTLTIQRTQQEDSAVYLCASSHLGPEGYTFGSGTRLTVV.